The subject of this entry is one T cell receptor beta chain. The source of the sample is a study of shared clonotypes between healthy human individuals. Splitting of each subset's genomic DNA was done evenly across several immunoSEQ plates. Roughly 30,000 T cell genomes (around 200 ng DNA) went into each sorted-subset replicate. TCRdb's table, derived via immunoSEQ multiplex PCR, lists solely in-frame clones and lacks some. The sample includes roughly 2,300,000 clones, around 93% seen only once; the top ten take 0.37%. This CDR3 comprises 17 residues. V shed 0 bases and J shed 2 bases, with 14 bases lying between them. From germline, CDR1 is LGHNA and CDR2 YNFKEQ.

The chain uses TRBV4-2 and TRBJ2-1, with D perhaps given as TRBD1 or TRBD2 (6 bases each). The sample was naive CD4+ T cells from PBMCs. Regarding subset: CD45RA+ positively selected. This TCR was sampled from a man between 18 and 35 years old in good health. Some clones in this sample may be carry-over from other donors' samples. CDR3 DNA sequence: TGTGCCAGCAGCCAAGATGCGGCTGGGGGGCCCTACAATGAGCAGTTCTTC. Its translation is CASSQDAAGGPYNEQFF.